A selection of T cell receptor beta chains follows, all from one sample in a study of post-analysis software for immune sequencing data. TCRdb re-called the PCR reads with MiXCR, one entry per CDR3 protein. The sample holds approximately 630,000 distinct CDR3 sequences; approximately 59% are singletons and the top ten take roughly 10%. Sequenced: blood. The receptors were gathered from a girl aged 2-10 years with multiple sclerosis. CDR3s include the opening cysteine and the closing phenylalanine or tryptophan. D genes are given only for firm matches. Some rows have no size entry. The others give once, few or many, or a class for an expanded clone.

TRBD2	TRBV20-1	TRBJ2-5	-	TGCAGTGCTAGTGGACTAGCGGGGATACAAGAGACCCAGTACTTC	CSASGLAGIQETQYF
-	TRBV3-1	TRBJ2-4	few	TGTGCCAGCAGCCAACAGGGTAGCAAAAACATTCAGTACTTC	CASSQQGSKNIQYF
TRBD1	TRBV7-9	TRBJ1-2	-	TGTGCCAGCAGCCTACCACAGGGGGAGGGCTACACCTTC	CASSLPQGEGYTF
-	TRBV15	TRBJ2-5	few	TGTGCCACCAGCGTCTCACCGTCGGGGCAGGAGACCCAGTACTTC	CATSVSPSGQETQYF
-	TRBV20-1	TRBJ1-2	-	TGCAGTGCTAGGCGGGACCGGTCGGGCGGAAGCTACACCTTC	CSARRDRSGGSYTF
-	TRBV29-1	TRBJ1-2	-	TGCAGCGTTGGATCGACTAACTATGGCTACACCTTC	CSVGSTNYGYTF
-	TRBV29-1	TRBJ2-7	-	TGCAGCGTCCCGTCGGGGGATAACTCCTACAATGAGCAGTACTTC	CSVPSGDNSYNEQYF
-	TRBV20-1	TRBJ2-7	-	TGCAGTGCTAGTGGCCTTTACGAGCAGTACTTC	CSASGLYEQYF
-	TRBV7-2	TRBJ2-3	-	TGTGCCAGCAGAGGGGGGCGCACAGATACGCAGTATTTT	CASRGGRTDTQYF
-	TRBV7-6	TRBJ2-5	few	TGTGCCAGCAGCTTAGCCAACAGCCAAGAGACCCAGTACTTC	CASSLANSQETQYF
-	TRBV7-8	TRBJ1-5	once	TGTGCCAGCAGCTGGAATCGGGACAGCAATCAGCCCCAGCATTTT	CASSWNRDSNQPQHF
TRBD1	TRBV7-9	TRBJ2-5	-	TGTGCCAGCAGCCCGGACAGGGCGGAGACCCAGTACTTC	CASSPDRAETQYF
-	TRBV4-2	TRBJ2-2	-	TGTGCCAGCAGCCAAGCAGCGAACCACCCCACCGGGGAGCTGTTTTTT	CASSQAANHPTGELFF
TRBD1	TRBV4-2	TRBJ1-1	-	TGTGCCAGCAGCCGAGATCACACCCCGGGACAGGGGAACACTGAAGCTTTCTTT	CASSRDHTPGQGNTEAFF
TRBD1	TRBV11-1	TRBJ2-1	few	TGTGCCAGCAGCTTAGGGACAGGGGGTACTGAGCAGTTCTTC	CASSLGTGGTEQFF
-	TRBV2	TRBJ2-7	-	TGTGCCAGCAGTGAAAGAAGGGGGGACTACGAGCAGTACTTC	CASSERRGDYEQYF
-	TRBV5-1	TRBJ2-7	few	TGCGCCAGCAGCTTGTCTGTGACCAGAGACGAGCAGTACTTC	CASSLSVTRDEQYF
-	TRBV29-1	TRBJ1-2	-	TGCAGCGTTTTCAGACCGCTCCGTAACCGTACTAACTATGGCTACACCTTC	CSVFRPLRNRTNYGYTF
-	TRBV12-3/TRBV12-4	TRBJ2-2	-	TGTGCCAGCAGTTTAGGTGGGGACACCGGGGAGCTGTTTTTT	CASSLGGDTGELFF
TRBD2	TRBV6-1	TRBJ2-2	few	TGTGCCAGCAGTGGACTAGCGGGGCTAGCCAACACCGGGGAGCTGTTTTTT	CASSGLAGLANTGELFF
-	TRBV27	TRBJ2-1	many	TGTGCCAGCAGTTTATCACAGACCCCCAATGAGCAGTTCTTC	CASSLSQTPNEQFF
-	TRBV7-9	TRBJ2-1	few	TGTGCCAGCAGCAACCTCAGGGGCGTCTCCTACAATGAGCAGTTCTTC	CASSNLRGVSYNEQFF
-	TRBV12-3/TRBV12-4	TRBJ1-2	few	TGTGCCAGCAGTTTCCCCAGGACCTATGGCTACACCTTC	CASSFPRTYGYTF
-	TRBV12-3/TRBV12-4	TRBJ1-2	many	TGTGCCAGCAGTTTAGTTCCAGATGGCCCTGGCTACACCTTC	CASSLVPDGPGYTF
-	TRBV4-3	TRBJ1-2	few	TGCGCCAGCAGCCAACAAGAGGGAGTAGGAGCTAACTATGGCTACACCTTC	CASSQQEGVGANYGYTF
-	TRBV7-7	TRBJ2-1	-	TGTGCCAGCAGCCCCGGACATCGCTCCTACAATGAGCAGTTCTTC	CASSPGHRSYNEQFF
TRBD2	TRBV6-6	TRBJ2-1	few	TGTGCCAGCAGTTTAGGACTAGCGGGAAGCGATGAGCAGTTCTTC	CASSLGLAGSDEQFF
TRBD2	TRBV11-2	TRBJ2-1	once	TGTGCCAGCAGCTTAGTACTAGCGTCATTGACTAATGAGCAGTTCTTC	CASSLVLASLTNEQFF
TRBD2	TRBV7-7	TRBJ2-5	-	TGTGCTAGCAGCGCCGGGACTAGCGGCTACAGAGGGCAAGAGACCCAGTACTTC	CASSAGTSGYRGQETQYF
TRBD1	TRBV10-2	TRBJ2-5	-	TGCGCCAGCAGTGGCACAGGGGGACCTCAAGAGACCCAGTACTTC	CASSGTGGPQETQYF
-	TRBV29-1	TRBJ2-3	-	TGCAGCGTTGAAATGATGTCAGGGGATACGCAGTATTTT	CSVEMMSGDTQYF
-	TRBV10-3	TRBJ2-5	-	TGTGCCAGCAGAACAGCACAAGAGACCCAGTACTTC	CASRTAQETQYF
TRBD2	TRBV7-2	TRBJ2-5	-	TGTGCCAGCAGCTCAATTAAGACTAGCGGGGAGGAGACCCAGTACTTC	CASSSIKTSGEETQYF
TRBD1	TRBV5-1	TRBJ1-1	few	TGCGCCAGCAGCTTTGGTATACAGGGGGCTTACCCTGAAGCTTTCTTT	CASSFGIQGAYPEAFF
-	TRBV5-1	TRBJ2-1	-	TGCGCCAGCGGTCCCGGGACATTGGGAGAATGGTTGACCTCCTACAATGAGCAGTTCTTC	CASGPGTLGEWLTSYNEQFF
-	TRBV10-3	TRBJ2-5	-	TGTGCCATCAGCCCTTTCGACCAGAAAGAGACCCAGTACTTC	CAISPFDQKETQYF
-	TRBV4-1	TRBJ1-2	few	TGCGCCAGCAGCCAAGGCGCGGCGCCTCCCAACTATGGCTACACCTTC	CASSQGAAPPNYGYTF
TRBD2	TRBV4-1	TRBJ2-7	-	TGCGCCAGCAGCCACGATGGACTAGCGGGCCCCTCCTACGAGCAGTACTTC	CASSHDGLAGPSYEQYF
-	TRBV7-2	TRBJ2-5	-	TGTGCCAGCAGCTTATATTCCGGGACCCCGTACTTC	CASSLYSGTPYF
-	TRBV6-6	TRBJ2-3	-	TGTGCCAGCAGTGGGGACTCTCTTTACGGCACAGATACGCAGTATTTT	CASSGDSLYGTDTQYF
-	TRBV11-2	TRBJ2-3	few	TGTGCCAGCAGCTTAAGGGCCCAGGGATTCACAGATACGCAGTATTTT	CASSLRAQGFTDTQYF
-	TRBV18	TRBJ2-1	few	TGTGCCAGCGCCCTAGCCTACAATGAGCAGTTCTTC	CASALAYNEQFF
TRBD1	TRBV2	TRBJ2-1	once	TGTGCCAGCAGTGAAGGACCGGGACAGGGGTACCATGAGCAGTTCTTC	CASSEGPGQGYHEQFF
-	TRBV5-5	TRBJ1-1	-	TGTGCCAGCACCCTCGGGTCGGGTACTGAAGCTTTCTTT	CASTLGSGTEAFF
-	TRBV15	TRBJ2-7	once	TGTGCCACCAGCGGGTGGGGGTCCTACGAGCAGTACTTC	CATSGWGSYEQYF
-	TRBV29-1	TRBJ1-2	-	TGCAGCGTTGGAGGCAGGGTAGGAGGCTACACCTTC	CSVGGRVGGYTF
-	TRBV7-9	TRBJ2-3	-	TGTGCCAGCAGGAGGGTTGGCACAGATACGCAGTATTTT	CASRRVGTDTQYF
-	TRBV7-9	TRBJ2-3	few	TGTGCCAGCAGCTTATGGGGCGGATGGTCCACAGATACGCAGTATTTT	CASSLWGGWSTDTQYF
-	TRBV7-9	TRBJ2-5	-	TGTGCCAGCAGCTTACGGACCGCCAAGCAAGAGACCCAGTACTTC	CASSLRTAKQETQYF
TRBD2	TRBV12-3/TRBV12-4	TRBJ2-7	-	TGTGCCAGCAGCAAGGGACTAGCGGGAGTAAGCGAGCAGTACTTC	CASSKGLAGVSEQYF
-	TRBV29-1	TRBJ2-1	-	TGCAGCGTACCCGGACAGACCAATGAGCAGTTCTTC	CSVPGQTNEQFF
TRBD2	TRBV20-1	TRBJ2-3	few	TGCAGTGCTAGAGGAGAGGCGGGGGGCACAGATACGCAGTATTTT	CSARGEAGGTDTQYF
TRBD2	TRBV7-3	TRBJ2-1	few	TGTGCCAGCAGCTTAAGACTAGCGGAGTACAATGAGCAGTTCTTC	CASSLRLAEYNEQFF
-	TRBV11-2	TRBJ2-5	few	TGTGCCAGCAGCTTAGAAACGGGACAAGAAGAGACCCAGTACTTC	CASSLETGQEETQYF
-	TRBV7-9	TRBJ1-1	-	TGTGCCAGCAGCTCCGCCGTAGGAGGCACTGAAGCTTTCTTT	CASSSAVGGTEAFF
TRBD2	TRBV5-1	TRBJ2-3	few	TGCGCCAGCAGCTTTAGCGGGAGGCCAGATACGCAGTATTTT	CASSFSGRPDTQYF